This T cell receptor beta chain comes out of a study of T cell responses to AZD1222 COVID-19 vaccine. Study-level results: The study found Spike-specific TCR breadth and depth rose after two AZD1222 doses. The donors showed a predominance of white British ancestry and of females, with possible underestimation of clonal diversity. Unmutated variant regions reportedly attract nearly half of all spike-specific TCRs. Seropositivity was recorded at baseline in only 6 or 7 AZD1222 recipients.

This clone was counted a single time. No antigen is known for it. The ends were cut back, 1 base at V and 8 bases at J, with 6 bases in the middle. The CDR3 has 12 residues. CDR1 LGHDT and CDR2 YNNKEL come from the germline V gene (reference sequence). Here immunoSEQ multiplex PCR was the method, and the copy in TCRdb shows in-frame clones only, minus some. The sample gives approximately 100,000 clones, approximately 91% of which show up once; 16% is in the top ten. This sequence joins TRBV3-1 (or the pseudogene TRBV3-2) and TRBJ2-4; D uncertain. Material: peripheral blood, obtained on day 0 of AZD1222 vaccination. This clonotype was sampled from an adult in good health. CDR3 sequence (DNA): TGTGCCAGCAGCCAAGGTGGCTACATTCAGTACTTC. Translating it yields CASSQGGYIQYF.